Listed here are 13 T cell receptor beta chains from one sample, sequenced in a study of blood T cell repertoires in COVID-19. The assay was immunoSEQ multiplex PCR, and TCRdb's table has in-frame clones only and misses some. The sample holds 150,000 to 200,000 clones, around 85% seen once. Sequenced sample: peripheral blood. Receptors originate from a woman at least 80 years old with acute or convalescent COVID-19.

V usage is TRBV6-5 and J usage is TRBJ1-1; perhaps TRBD1 as D (5 bases). Germline V CDR1 and CDR2: MNHEY, SVGAGI. There are 13 residues in the CDR3. V lost 7 bases and J lost 5, with 14 bases in between. This CDR3 reads CASTTREGTEAFF. In DNA form, the CDR3 reads TGTGCCAGCACCACCAGGGAGGGGACTGAAGCTTTCTTT.

This chain uses TRBV4-3 with TRBJ2-1; 9 bases are shared with TRBD2. Germline trimming cut 0 bases from V and 8 bases from J; bases unmatched to any gene: 17. This CDR3 spans 19 amino acids. Germline V CDR1 and CDR2: LGHNA, YSLEER. CDR3 sequence: CASSQDPLVPAGGRYEQFF. The CDR3 coding sequence is TGCGCCAGCAGCCAAGATCCCTTAGTCCCCGCGGGGGGGCGGTATGAGCAGTTCTTC.

This chain connects TRBV11-2 to TRBJ2-7; 10 bases are a match to TRBD1. Germline loops: CDR1 SGHAT, CDR2 FQNNGV. This CDR3 spans 16 amino acids. Losses at the gene ends were 0 bases for V and 5 bases for J; bases not matched to a gene: 7. The DNA of the CDR3 is TGTGCCAGCAGCTTAGACCGCTTGGGACAGGGGAACGAGCAGTACTTC. Amino acids: CASSLDRLGQGNEQYF.

The rearrangement joins TRBV7-3 to TRBJ1-1, with 10 nucleotides matching TRBD1. J gave up 10 bases and V 5 bases, and 7 bases lay outside the gene matches. From germline, CDR1 is SGHTA and CDR2 FQGTGA. This CDR3 contains 13 residues. CDR3 DNA sequence: TGTGCCAGCAGCCAAACGGACAGGGGGAGAGCTTTCTTT. Translation: CASSQTDRGRAFF.

This rearrangement joins TRBV5-4 to TRBJ1-2; D is perhaps TRBD1 (6 bases). The CDR3 has 15 residues. Germline V gene lookup returns CDR1 SGHNT and CDR2 YYREEE (reference sequence). Trimming pared 1 base from V and 9 bases from J, leaving 19 bases between. The CDR3 region has the DNA TGTGCCAGCAGCTTGACCGGACAGTTTTTGAGTAGCTACACCTTC. Amino acid sequence: CASSLTGQFLSSYTF.

The V gene is TRBV3-1 (or the pseudogene TRBV3-2), the J gene TRBJ1-1; 7 bases are shared with TRBD1. Germline CDR1 and CDR2: LGHDT and YNNKEL (reference sequence). The CDR3 is 16 residues long. The junction had 8 bases not matched to a gene; V was cut back by 3 bases and J by 1 base. The CDR3 DNA reads TGTGCCAGCAGCCAGTCCGTACAGGGGTGGAACACTGAAGCTTTCTTT. Residues: CASSQSVQGWNTEAFF.

This sequence joins TRBV7-3 and TRBJ1-1, with 10 positions matching TRBD1. V was pared by 2 bases and J by 5 bases, with 2 bases of the junction left unmatched. The CDR3 is 14 amino acids. Germline CDR1 SGHTA, CDR2 FQGTGA. The CDR3 nucleotides read TGTGCCAGCAGCTTAGAGGGACAGGGGACTGAAGCTTTCTTT. It encodes CASSLEGQGTEAFF.

The rearrangement links TRBV3-1 (or the pseudogene TRBV3-2) to TRBJ1-4; D is uncertain. The V end lost 5 bases, the J end lost 8 bases, and 9 bases lay between the germline ends. Germline V gives CDR1 LGHDT, CDR2 YNNKEL (reference sequence). CDR3 length: 12 residues. The CDR3 loop is CASSFRGEKLFF. DNA of the CDR3: TGTGCCAGCAGCTTTAGAGGAGAAAAACTGTTTTTT.

CDR3 in DNA: TGTGCCAGCAGCCAACCGGGACTACTAAGCACAGATACGCAGTATTTT. Its protein is CASSQPGLLSTDTQYF. The chain uses TRBV3-1 (or the pseudogene TRBV3-2) and TRBJ2-3; TRBD2 aligns across 7 bases. Germline-derived CDR1 and CDR2 are LGHDT and YNNKEL (reference sequence). The CDR3 runs 16 residues. With 2 bases clipped from V and 0 bases from J, the junction kept 5 bases outside the gene matches.

This chain connects TRBV27 to TRBJ1-4; the match to TRBD1 covers 9 bases. Germline-derived CDR1 and CDR2 are MNHEY and SMNVEV (reference sequence). V shed 3 bases, J shed 7 bases, and the junction held 12 bases outside the gene matches. The CDR3 spans 17 residues. The CDR3, as DNA: TGTGCCAGCAGTTTCTACAGGGGGCAGGGGCTAAGTGAAAAACTGTTTTTT. Its protein product is CASSFYRGQGLSEKLFF.

The V gene is TRBV29-1, the J gene TRBJ2-1; 9 bases align to TRBD2. This CDR3 is 16 amino acids long. V was pared by 7 bases and J by 10 bases, with 20 bases of the junction left unmatched. The germline V gene encodes CDR1 SQVTM and CDR2 ANQGSEA. CDR3 loop: CSAPTVSGGPSREQFF. The DNA of the CDR3 is TGCAGCGCCCCGACGGTTAGCGGGGGCCCAAGCCGGGAGCAGTTCTTC.

Of note for this clone: One junction end does not reproduce the germline sequence, and a read error may be involved. The J gene is TRBJ2-7, the V gene TRBV7-8, with TRBD2 identical over 12 bases. Germline V CDR1 and CDR2: SGHVS, FQNEAQ. The CDR3 runs to 18 residues. In nucleotides, the CDR3 is TGTGCCAGCAACTTAGATCCCCTAGCGGGAGGGCCCGCCTACGAGCAGTACTTC. It yields the protein CASNLDPLAGGPAYEQYF.

This chain links TRBV19 with TRBJ2-1, with 9 bases matching TRBD2. Germline CDR1 and CDR2: LNHDA and SQIVND (reference sequence). Trimming cost V 8 bases and J 7 bases; bases outside gene matches: 12. There are 15 residues in the CDR3. The CDR3 protein is CASANLAGARNEQFF. The CDR3 region has the DNA TGTGCCAGTGCCAACTTAGCGGGAGCAAGAAATGAGCAGTTCTTC.